This record looks at one T cell receptor (beta chain) sequence and its context. In the original workflow: Researchers report that nucleated cell counts were estimated from reference gene primer amplification. Produced via immunoSEQ multiplex PCR; TCRdb's table is partial and in-frame only. V and J calls plus clone size are reproduced from that table; the DNA served to infer D and trimming. The table has 250,000 to 400,000 clones, 85% to 90% seen once; the top ten hold 2.5% to 3.5%. This record belongs to a study of blood T cell repertoires in COVID-19. Study background: The study drew acute and convalescent COVID-19 samples from the United States, Italy and Spain. The cDNA or gDNA used as material had been derived from T cells, B-cell-depleted T cells, or PBMCs.

This CDR3 region has 15 residues. Germline CDR1 reads MNHNS; CDR2 reads SASEGT. V was cut by 3 bases and J by 7 bases, with 16 bases left in between. Seattle enrolled patients during active infection and tracked them longitudinally. Sequencing was performed on peripheral blood. This receptor was obtained from a woman between 25 and 40 years old with COVID-19, enrolled during active disease. The chain carries TRBV6-1 and TRBJ2-1; a weak D match, TRBD2 (6 bases). The CDR3 loop reads CASSEDWFGGNEQFF. Here the CDR3 DNA reads TGTGCCAGCAGTGAGGATTGGTTTGGGGGGAATGAGCAGTTCTTC.